This passage covers 4 T cell receptor beta chains from one sample sequenced in a study of blood T cell repertoires in COVID-19. Measured with immunoSEQ multiplex PCR; TCRdb has only the in-frame clones, and not every one. In the table there are 95,000 to 150,000 clones, about 84% of which are singletons. The material sequenced was peripheral blood. The receptors stem from a human donor in a cohort sampled during active COVID-19.

The CDR3 spells CASSQPWDRENQPQHF. DNA of the CDR3: TGCGCCAGCAGTCAGCCGTGGGACAGGGAAAATCAGCCCCAGCATTTT. The chain recombines TRBV23-1 with TRBJ1-5; TRBD1 matches at 9 bases. TRBV23-1 is known as an ORF, though its function is uncertain. The ends lost 3 bases at V and 4 bases at J; junction bases unmatched: 7. The CDR3 consists of 16 residues.

The rearrangement joins TRBV28 to TRBJ1-6; 9 bases agree with TRBD1. CDR1 and CDR2 from the germline V gene are MDHEN and SYDVKM. CDR3 length: 15 residues. V lost 6 bases, J lost 10 bases, and 10 bases stayed unmatched. The CDR3 reads CASRPGTGKVSPLHF. CDR3 DNA: TGTGCCAGCAGGCCCGGGACAGGGAAGGTGTCACCCCTCCACTTT.

This sequence joins TRBV3-1 (or the pseudogene TRBV3-2) and TRBJ2-1, with 9 bases aligning to TRBD2. Losses at the gene ends were 4 bases for V and 0 bases for J; bases not matched to a gene: 13. This CDR3 has 19 amino acids. Germline lookup yields CDR1 LGHDT and CDR2 YNNKEL (reference sequence). CDR3 DNA: TGTGCCAGCAGCCCCCCTATTACTAGCGGGCCCAGCTCCTACAATGAGCAGTTCTTC. It codes for CASSPPITSGPSSYNEQFF.

The chain links TRBV7-8 to TRBJ2-6; D call uncertain. This CDR3 contains 16 residues. The germline CDR1 and CDR2 sequences are SGHVS and FQNEAQ. Trimming stripped 0 bases from V and 0 bases from J, with 6 bases between. Here the CDR3 reads CASSLAYSSGANVLTF. The DNA for the CDR3 is TGTGCCAGCAGCTTAGCGTATAGCTCTGGGGCCAACGTCCTGACTTTC. Based on the CDR3 plus reference TRBV7-8 and TRBJ2-6, the full variable domain is GAGVSQSPRYKVAKRGQDVALRCDPISGHVSLFWYQQALGQGPEFLTYFQNEAQLDKSGLPSDRFFAERPEGSVSTLKIQRTQQEDSAVYLCASSLAYSSGANVLTFGAGSRLTVL.